This section outlines one T cell receptor beta chain sequence together with its context. Its target is unknown. Tens of thousands of T cell genomes (around 200 ng DNA) went into each sorted-subset replicate. Measured with immunoSEQ multiplex PCR; TCRdb has only the in-frame clones, and not every one. The data contain millions of clones, just over 90% of them singletons. The V gene's germline CDR1 is SGHVS and CDR2 FQNEAQ. The CDR3 has 15 amino acids. V was trimmed by 4 bases and J by 4 bases, leaving 16 bases between them. The sample belongs to a study of shared clonotypes between healthy human individuals. Study-wide results and caveats: Approximately 5.1% was the fraction of naive CD4 clonotypes found shared across several donors. Larger richness was generally estimated for naive than memory subsets.

Naive CD8 populations comprised CD45RO-negative cells positively selected for CCR7, excluding terminally differentiated effector memory CD45RA+ cells. The V call is TRBV7-8, the J call TRBJ1-1; possible D gene TRBD1, 6 bases. The sequenced material came from naive CD8+ T cells from PBMCs. The sequence was obtained from a man aged 18 to 29 in good health. Some clones in this sample may be carry-over from other donors' samples. Here the CDR3 DNA reads TGTGCCAGCAGCTCCAAAAACAGGGTCGGCACTGAAGCTTTCTTT. It specifies CASSSKNRVGTEAFF.